This T cell receptor beta chain was identified in a study of cytotoxic CD8 clonotypes in ibrutinib-treated CLL. The CDR3 length is 16 residues. Germline V gives CDR1 SGDLS, CDR2 YYNGEE. Trimming cost V 0 bases and J 5 bases; bases outside gene matches: 11. Profiled with immunoSEQ multiplex PCR; TCRdb holds only in-frame clones, not every one. Seen here are 140,000 to 150,000 clones, roughly three quarters observed once, and the top ten hold around 5%. The sequence came from a human donor with chronic lymphocytic leukemia. Sequencing used PBMCs, obtained after 24 months of ibrutinib treatment. This chain connects TRBV9 to TRBJ2-7, with 7 bases that match TRBD1. In DNA form, the CDR3 reads TGTGCCAGCAGCGTAGCCCCGGGAACAGGGGTCCACGAGCAGTACTTC. Translation: CASSVAPGTGVHEQYF.